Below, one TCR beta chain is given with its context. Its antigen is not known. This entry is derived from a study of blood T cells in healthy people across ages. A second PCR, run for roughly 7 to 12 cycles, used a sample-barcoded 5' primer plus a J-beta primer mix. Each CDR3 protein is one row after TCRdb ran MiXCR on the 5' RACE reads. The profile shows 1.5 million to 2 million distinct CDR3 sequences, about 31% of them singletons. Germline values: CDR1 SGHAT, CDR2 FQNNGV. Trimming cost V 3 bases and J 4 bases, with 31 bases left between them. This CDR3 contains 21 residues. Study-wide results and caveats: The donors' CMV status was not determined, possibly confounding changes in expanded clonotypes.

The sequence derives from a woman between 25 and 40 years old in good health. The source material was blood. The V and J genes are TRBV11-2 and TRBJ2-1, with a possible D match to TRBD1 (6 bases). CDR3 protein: CASSFYRTVFKFRAVYNEQFF. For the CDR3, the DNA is TGTGCCAGCAGCTTTTACAGGACAGTTTTTAAATTCCGGGCGGTATACAATGAGCAGTTCTTC.